Below, one TCR beta chain is given with its context. Template came from bulk tumor genomic DNA, at 600 ng per sample. Multiple biopsies spaced far apart were taken from each primary tumor during surgery. Undergoing curative surgery were patients whose non-small cell lung cancer was untreated and newly diagnosed. The donors were patients with newly diagnosed non-small cell lung cancer undergoing curative-intent surgery. The data were obtained in a study of immune heterogeneity within non-small cell lung tumors. Amplification of the TCR beta CDR3 was achieved through multiplex PCR with 32 V and 13 J primers. TCRdb passed the multiplex PCR reads through MiXCR, listing each CDR3 protein once. The sample includes 8,500 to 13,000 distinct CDR3 sequences, just under 30% of them seen just once. Germline lookup yields CDR1 MGHRA and CDR2 YSYEKL. V was pared by 4 bases and J by 7 bases, with 17 bases between. The CDR3 sequence is 15 residues long.

This TCR derives from a woman aged 55-75 years with non-small cell lung cancer. The gene calls are TRBV4-1 and TRBJ2-1; D is undetermined. Sequenced material: lung tumor tissue. CDR3: CASSLTVLAENEQFF. For the CDR3, the DNA is TGCGCCAGCAGCCTCACGGTCCTTGCCGAGAATGAGCAGTTCTTC.